This TCR beta chain emerged from a study of response to subunit inactivated influenza vaccine. Whole-study findings and limits: Only a handful of new T cells, the authors suggested, are recruited with each seasonal influenza vaccination.

Germline CDR1 is SGHAT and CDR2 is FQNNGV. The CDR3 consists of 16 residues. Trimming cost V 0 bases and J 4 bases, with 15 bases left between them. For this clonotype: Its matching antigen is unknown.

TCRdb itself ran the RT-PCR reads through MiXCR, one entry per CDR3 protein. Of some 480,000 distinct CDR3 sequences in the sample, approximately 11% were seen once. Specimen: PBMCs from blood, collected 40 to 50 days after vaccination. V is TRBV11-2 and J is TRBJ1-2; unclear D gene. The TCR originated in a man between 50 and 59 years old who received an inactivated influenza vaccine. For the CDR3, the DNA is TGTGCCAGCAGCTTAGACGCCTCAGCTTCGCTCTATGGCTACACCTTC. This sequence encodes CASSLDASASLYGYTF.